What follows are 29 T cell receptor beta chains derived from one specimen sequenced in a study of shared clonotypes between healthy human individuals. Clones were sequenced by immunoSEQ multiplex PCR, and TCRdb holds only the in-frame ones, with some missing. The sample holds more than 2 million clones; about 95% are singletons and the top ten take 0.1% to 0.15%. Sequencing was performed on naive CD4+ T cells sorted from blood. Subset described: CD45RA+ positively selected. The receptor source for this set is a man aged 18 to 29 in good health.

V and J are TRBV5-5 and TRBJ2-7; TRBD1 agrees at 8 bases. The V segment lost 3 bases and the J segment 1 base; nucleotides outside the gene matches: 6. CDR3 size: 15 residues. Germline CDR1 and CDR2: SGHKS and YYEKEE (reference sequence). CDR3 loop: CASSYGQGWSYEQYF. The CDR3 nucleotides are TGTGCCAGCAGCTACGGACAGGGATGGTCCTACGAGCAGTACTTC.

The chain carries TRBV7-9 and TRBJ2-7; 11 bases agree with TRBD2. The CDR3 is 16 amino acids. Germline V CDR1 and CDR2: SEHNR, FQNEAQ (reference sequence). Trimming removed 5 bases from V and 8 bases from J; junction bases left unmatched: 14. The CDR3 nucleotides are TGTGCCAGCAGCAACCAGCTAGCGGGAGGCCGCACACAGCAGTACTTC. Amino acid sequence: CASSNQLAGGRTQQYF.

The chain is built from TRBV1 and TRBJ1-6; the D segment call TRBD1 is taken from the table without a DNA check. TRBV1 is recorded as a pseudogene. This CDR3 comprises 15 residues. The CDR3 sequence: CTSSQGGQGWSPLHF. CDR3 nucleotide sequence: TGCACCAGCAGCCAAGGCGGACAGGGGTGGTCACCCCTCCACTTT.

The chain links TRBV6-4 to TRBJ2-1, with D perhaps TRBD1 (7 bases). Deletions cut 4 bases from V and 7 bases from J, with 14 bases between. Germline V gives CDR1 MRHNA, CDR2 SNTAGT. The length of the CDR3 is 14 residues. This CDR3 is CASSVAGGTNEQFF. CDR3 sequence (DNA): TGTGCCAGCAGTGTGGCAGGGGGGACGAATGAGCAGTTCTTC.

The V gene is TRBV10-3, the J gene TRBJ1-1; a weak D match, TRBD1 (5 bases). This CDR3 spans 13 amino acids. V was trimmed by 11 bases and J by 7 bases, leaving 20 bases between them. Germline V lookup: CDR1 ENHRY, CDR2 SYGVKD. CDR3 sequence: CAVKTSGSGEAFF. Written as DNA, the CDR3 is TGTGCCGTCAAGACTTCAGGGAGCGGTGAAGCTTTCTTT.

J is TRBJ2-3 and V is TRBV7-2; tentatively, D is TRBD1 (5 bases). CDR1 is SGHTA and CDR2 is FQGNSA in the germline V gene. The CDR3 is 12 residues long. Trimming stripped 7 bases from V and 3 bases from J, with 8 bases between. The CDR3 is CASTQGTDTQYF. The CDR3 DNA reads TGTGCCAGCACCCAGGGAACAGATACGCAGTATTTT. The full variable domain, in which reference TRBV7-2 and TRBJ2-3 provide the parts outside the CDR3, is GAGVSQSPSNKVTEKGKDVELRCDPISGHTALYWYRQSLGQGLEFLIYFQGNSAPDKSGLPSDRFSAERTGGSVSTLTIQRTQQEDSAVYLCASTQGTDTQYFGPGTRLTVL.

Turning to this clone: Distinct nucleotide sequences in the sample also encode this CDR3. The chain couples TRBV6-1 to TRBJ1-5; D perhaps matches TRBD1 (5 bases). The CDR3 loop spans 12 amino acids. Deletions cut 8 bases from V and 3 bases from J, with 8 bases between. In germline, CDR1 is MNHNS, CDR2 SASEGT. The CDR3, as DNA: TGTGCCAGCCGGACATCCAATCAGCCCCAGCATTTT. This encodes CASRTSNQPQHF.

The chain combines TRBV2 with TRBJ2-7; 7 bases match TRBD2. In germline, CDR1 is SNHLY, CDR2 FYNNEI. V was pared by 2 bases and J by 1 base, with 5 bases of the junction left unmatched. This CDR3 comprises 15 residues. CDR3 nucleotide sequence: TGTGCCAGCAGTGAAAGGTCTAGCGGATCCTACGAGCAGTACTTC. Translating gives CASSERSSGSYEQYF. Full variable domain (remainder filled in from reference TRBV2 and TRBJ2-7): EPEVTQTPSHQVTQMGQEVILRCVPISNHLYFYWYRQILGQKVEFLVSFYNNEISEKSEIFDDQFSVERPDGSNFTLKIRSTKLEDSAMYFCASSERSSGSYEQYFGPGTRLTVT.

V and J are TRBV2 and TRBJ2-6, with D perhaps TRBD2 (6 bases). This CDR3 has 15 amino acids. Looked up from germline, CDR1 is SNHLY and CDR2 is FYNNEI. Trimming took off 8 bases at V and 0 bases at J, with 11 bases between the two ends. Here the CDR3 reads CASGRGSSGANVLTF. The CDR3 bases are TGTGCCAGCGGCCGGGGGAGCTCTGGGGCCAACGTCCTGACTTTC.

In this sample, this clone turned up once. The chain employs TRBV5-6 and TRBJ1-5; maybe TRBD1 (6 bases). CDR1 and CDR2 (germline): SGHDT, YYEEEE. This CDR3 is built from 16 residues. The V end was cut by 3 bases, the J end by 2 bases, with 15 bases between. CDR3 DNA: TGTGCCAGCAGCTATTCAACAGGGAGGGGCAATCAGCCCCAGCATTTT. Its translation is CASSYSTGRGNQPQHF.

The gene calls are TRBV27 and TRBJ1-5; TRBD1 matches at 7 bases. Germline CDR1 reads MNHEY; CDR2 reads SMNVEV (reference sequence). Trimming removed 5 bases from V and 1 base from J; junction bases left unmatched: 8. The CDR3 is 16 amino acids. The CDR3 DNA reads TGTGCCAGCAGTGCGACAGGGAGGGGAAGCAATCAGCCCCAGCATTTT. It is translated as CASSATGRGSNQPQHF.

Turning to this clone: This specimen includes other DNA sequences encoding the same CDR3. The chain has TRBV6-1 and TRBJ2-7; D is unclear. The germline CDR1 and CDR2 sequences are MNHNS and SASEGT. The CDR3 covers 10 residues. Trimming removed 6 bases from V and 3 bases from J, with 3 bases in between. Here the CDR3 reads CASSIYEQYF. The CDR3 bases are TGTGCCAGCAGCATCTACGAGCAGTACTTC.

The rearrangement joins TRBV6-5 to TRBJ1-1; TRBD1 aligns across 9 bases. The length of the CDR3 is 16 residues. Trimming removed 3 bases from V and 4 bases from J; junction bases left unmatched: 9. CDR1 is MNHEY, CDR2 SVGAGI, per germline. The CDR3 sequence: CASSYSDRGVITEAFF. The CDR3 nucleotides are TGTGCCAGCAGTTATTCCGACAGGGGGGTTATCACTGAAGCTTTCTTT.

The chain recombines TRBV27 with TRBJ2-7, with D unresolved. The CDR3 length is 16 residues. V gave up 9 bases and J gave up 0 bases, with 21 bases separating them. Germline V lookup: CDR1 MNHEY, CDR2 SMNVEV (reference sequence). The CDR3 here is CASPGPSARCSYEQYF. The CDR3 DNA sequence: TGTGCCAGTCCCGGACCTTCGGCCAGGTGCTCCTACGAGCAGTACTTC.

The CDR3 region is CAISDRQGSYGYTF. The DNA for the CDR3 is TGTGCCATCAGTGACCGACAGGGGTCCTATGGCTACACCTTC. The chain has TRBV10-3 and TRBJ1-2, with TRBD1 matching over 8 bases. The germline V gene encodes CDR1 ENHRY and CDR2 SYGVKD. V shed 3 bases, J shed 4 bases, and the junction held 4 bases outside the gene matches. The CDR3 extends over 14 amino acids.

The V and J genes are TRBV28 and TRBJ1-4; 9 nucleotides line up with TRBD1. The CDR3 runs 16 residues. In germline, CDR1 is MDHEN, CDR2 SYDVKM. Germline trimming cut 2 bases from V and 7 bases from J; bases unmatched to any gene: 8. This CDR3 is CASSLGGTGLVEKLFF. CDR3 in DNA: TGTGCCAGCAGTTTAGGTGGGACAGGGCTAGTTGAAAAACTGTTTTTT. The full variable domain, rest sourced from reference TRBV28 and TRBJ1-4, is DVKVTQSSRYLVKRTGEKVFLECVQDMDHENMFWYRQDPGLGLRLIYFSYDVKMKEKGDIPEGYSVSREKKERFSLILESASTNQTSMYLCASSLGGTGLVEKLFFGSGTQLSVL.

The V call is TRBV29-1, the J call TRBJ2-2, with D perhaps TRBD2 (6 bases). V lost 3 bases, J lost 4 bases, and 12 bases lay in between. There are 14 residues in the CDR3. CDR1 SQVTM and CDR2 ANQGSEA come from the germline V gene. The CDR3 nucleotides are TGCAGCGTTGATGGCGGGGCGAGCACCGGGGAGCTGTTTTTT. It is translated as CSVDGGASTGELFF.

This CDR3 is CASSRSSQGANEQYF. DNA for the CDR3: TGTGCCAGCAGTCGTTCCTCGCAGGGGGCTAACGAGCAGTACTTC. This sequence joins TRBV28 and TRBJ2-7, with TRBD1 matching 8 bases. Germline loops: CDR1 MDHEN, CDR2 SYDVKM. CDR3 size: 15 residues. V shed 5 bases and J 5 bases; nucleotides not matched to a gene: 11.

Details on this clone: Other DNA sequences within the sample encode an identical CDR3. DNA for the CDR3: TGTGCCAGCAGTTACTCCGGGACGGTGAACACTGAAGCTTTCTTT. It yields the protein CASSYSGTVNTEAFF. The chain links TRBV6-5 to TRBJ1-1, with D maybe TRBD1 (5 bases). Deletions cut 0 bases from V and 0 bases from J, with 8 bases between. Germline CDR1 MNHEY, CDR2 SVGAGI. The CDR3 is 15 amino acids.

In its sample, this clone was seen a few times. This sequence joins TRBV7-9 and TRBJ2-7; possible D gene TRBD2, 6 bases. The CDR3 loop spans 13 amino acids. Germline V gene lookup returns CDR1 SEHNR and CDR2 FQNEAQ (reference sequence). V gave up 5 bases and J gave up 6 bases, with 14 bases separating them. CDR3 bases: TGTGCCAGCAGCCCCTTTAGCGGAGGCGAGCAGTACTTC. It yields the protein CASSPFSGGEQYF.

The rearrangement uses TRBV27 and TRBJ2-2, with 12 bases that match TRBD2. The CDR3 length is 14 residues. J lost 6 bases, V lost 10 bases, and 6 bases had no gene match. Germline CDR1 reads MNHEY; CDR2 reads SMNVEV (reference sequence). The CDR3 sequence: CATGLAGWAGELFF. Here the CDR3 DNA reads TGTGCCACCGGACTAGCGGGATGGGCCGGGGAGCTGTTTTTT.

The CDR3 loop reads CSAGGYTF. In DNA form, the CDR3 reads TGCAGCGCTGGGGGCTACACCTTC. The rearrangement joins TRBV29-1 to TRBJ1-2; D remains unclear. V was trimmed by 7 bases and J by 8 bases, leaving 5 bases between them. The CDR3 spans 8 residues. Germline V CDR1 and CDR2: SQVTM, ANQGSEA.

The genes are TRBV6-1 and TRBJ1-3; D call uncertain. V was trimmed by 0 bases and J by 2 bases, leaving 8 bases between them. The CDR3 covers 15 residues. The germline V gene has CDR1 MNHNS and CDR2 SASEGT. The CDR3 protein is CASSEAYMAGNTIYF. For the CDR3, the DNA is TGTGCCAGCAGTGAAGCGTACATGGCTGGAAACACCATATATTTT.

The V gene is TRBV10-3, the J gene TRBJ2-5, with 7 nucleotides matching TRBD2. CDR3 length equals 15 residues. With V trimmed by 3 bases and J by 2 bases, 6 bases remained unmatched. Germline CDR1 ENHRY, CDR2 SYGVKD. The CDR3 spells CAISDFGGRQETQYF. CDR3 bases: TGTGCCATCAGTGACTTTGGCGGGAGACAAGAGACCCAGTACTTC.

The chain uses TRBV27 and TRBJ1-6, with 8 bases lining up with TRBD1. CDR1 and CDR2 from the germline V gene are MNHEY and SMNVEV (reference sequence). This CDR3 is 16 amino acids long. Trimming took 3 bases from V and 6 from J; bases not matched to a gene: 7. As DNA, the CDR3 is TGTGCCAGCAGTTTGGGGACAGGTCTTTCTAATTCACCCCTCCACTTT. Protein product: CASSLGTGLSNSPLHF.

This clone was picked up one time. The V and J genes are TRBV7-2 and TRBJ2-7, with D perhaps matching TRBD1 (6 bases). Trimming cost V 2 bases and J 0 bases, with 11 bases left between them. From germline, CDR1 is SGHTA and CDR2 FQGNSA. The CDR3 spans 15 residues. The CDR3 DNA reads as TGTGCCAGCAGCTTACCGGGGACAAGCTCCTACGAGCAGTACTTC. Its protein product is CASSLPGTSSYEQYF.

V is TRBV5-1 and J is TRBJ2-7; possible D gene TRBD2, 6 bases. V lost 0 bases, J lost 4 bases, and 17 bases lay in between. The CDR3 has 16 residues. Looked up from germline, CDR1 is SGHRS and CDR2 is YFSETQ. CDR3 region: CASSLGEGNGGYEQYF. In DNA form, the CDR3 reads TGCGCCAGCAGCTTGGGTGAAGGAAACGGGGGATACGAGCAGTACTTC.

V is TRBV18 and J is TRBJ2-3; TRBD1 is a possible D gene (7 bases). V was shortened by 3 bases and J by 4 bases, with 17 bases between the two germline ends. This CDR3 is built from 16 residues. Germline assignment: CDR1 KGHSH and CDR2 LQKENI. CDR3 sequence (DNA): TGTGCCAGCTCACCGCGGGGACAGAGTAGTCCAGATACGCAGTATTTT. It encodes CASSPRGQSSPDTQYF.

This rearrangement joins TRBV30 to TRBJ1-5; TRBD1 matches at 9 bases. The CDR3 is made up of 15 amino acids. CDR1 GTSNPN and CDR2 SVGIG come from the germline V gene (reference sequence). With V trimmed by 0 bases and J by 4 bases, 4 bases remained unmatched. CDR3 residues: CAWSVGTGFNQPQHF. The CDR3 nucleotides read TGTGCCTGGAGTGTCGGGACAGGGTTTAATCAGCCCCAGCATTTT.